Presented here are 23 T cell receptor beta chains from one specimen sequenced in a study of CD8 T cells in Susac syndrome. An amount of RNA that ranged from roughly 0.5 to 1 ug was reverse transcribed with random hexamers. TCRdb reanalysed the immunoSEQ multiplex PCR reads using MiXCR and keeps one entry per CDR3 protein. The table shows hundreds of thousands of distinct CDR3 sequences, with about 82% occurring only once. Material for sequencing was CD8+ T cells from PBMCs. These receptor sequences come from a human donor with multiple sclerosis.

The chain links TRBV13 to TRBJ2-5; 10 nucleotides align to TRBD2. Germline V gene lookup returns CDR1 PRHDT and CDR2 FYEKMQ (reference sequence). This CDR3 is 15 amino acids long. Trimming took 6 bases from V and 5 from J; bases not matched to a gene: 9. Written as DNA, the CDR3 is TGTGCCAGCAGTTCAGCGGGAGGGCCATGGGAGACCCAGTACTTC. This codes for CASSSAGGPWETQYF.

The rearrangement links TRBV11-1 to TRBJ2-1, with 9 bases identical to TRBD2. CDR1 is SGHAT, CDR2 FQDESV, per germline (reference sequence). The junction had 3 bases not matched to a gene; V was cut back by 3 bases and J by 0 bases. There are 16 residues in the CDR3. The chain's CDR3 is CASSLTAGGSYNEQFF. CDR3 DNA sequence: TGTGCCAGCAGCTTGACAGCGGGAGGCTCCTACAATGAGCAGTTCTTC.

This clonotype showed up just a few times. The V call is TRBV24-1, the J call TRBJ2-7, with 10 positions matching TRBD1. The CDR3 extends over 14 amino acids. The ends lost 7 bases at V and 2 bases at J; junction bases unmatched: 4. The germline CDR1 and CDR2 sequences are KGHDR and SFDVKD. Written as DNA, the CDR3 is TGTGCCACCAGCGCCGGGACAGGGGCCTACGAGCAGTACTTC. It specifies CATSAGTGAYEQYF.

The rearrangement uses TRBV4-1 and TRBJ2-1; 7 bases line up with TRBD2. This CDR3 region has 15 residues. J was trimmed by 3 bases and V by 2 bases; bases with no gene match: 4. CDR1 and CDR2 (germline): MGHRA, YSYEKL. This chain's CDR3 is CASSQSASGYNEQFF. The CDR3 bases are TGCGCCAGCAGCCAATCAGCTAGCGGCTACAATGAGCAGTTCTTC.

The chain couples TRBV4-1 to TRBJ2-7; 9 positions agree with TRBD1. V gave up 1 base and J gave up 3 bases; unmatched junction bases: 4. The CDR3 has 15 amino acids. Germline assignment: CDR1 MGHRA and CDR2 YSYEKL. The chain's CDR3 is CASSQVGTGYYEQYF. For the CDR3, the DNA is TGCGCCAGCAGCCAAGTCGGGACAGGGTACTACGAGCAGTACTTC.

The chain is built from TRBV20-1 and TRBJ2-2; D is undetermined. The CDR3 spans 13 residues. Trimming left V 5 bases short and J 3 bases short, with 10 bases between. Germline CDR1 is DFQATT and CDR2 is SNEGSKA (reference sequence). The CDR3 region has the DNA TGCAGTGCTCTTAGCCGGGACACCGGGGAGCTGTTTTTT. This encodes CSALSRDTGELFF.

V gene TRBV27 combines with J gene TRBJ2-7, with TRBD1 matching 8 bases. The V gene end was trimmed by 3 bases and the J gene end by 4 bases; junction bases not matched to a gene: 5. CDR1 is MNHEY and CDR2 is SMNVEV in the germline V gene (reference sequence). This CDR3 contains 14 residues. For the CDR3, the DNA is TGTGCCAGCAGTTTCTCCGGACAGGGATACGAGCAGTACTTC. It encodes CASSFSGQGYEQYF.

The chain combines TRBV25-1 with TRBJ1-2; a weak D match, TRBD1 (5 bases). Germline-derived CDR1 and CDR2 are MGHDK and SYGVNS. CDR3 length: 12 amino acids. Deletions cut 4 bases from V and 8 bases from J, with 11 bases between. The CDR3 loop reads CASSGAGRGYTF. DNA for the CDR3: TGTGCCAGCAGTGGGGCGGGGCGCGGCTACACCTTC.

Only one count was recorded for this clonotype. V gene TRBV28 combines with J gene TRBJ2-5, with 9 nucleotides matching TRBD1. CDR3 size: 14 residues. Germline V gene data show CDR1 as MDHEN and CDR2 as SYDVKM. Germline trimming cut 6 bases from V and 2 bases from J; bases unmatched to any gene: 4. In DNA, the CDR3 is TGTGCCAGCAGGCCGACAGGGGGGCAAGAGACCCAGTACTTC. Translation: CASRPTGGQETQYF.

V usage is TRBV6-1 and J usage is TRBJ2-1; 7 bases line up with TRBD2. This CDR3 is built from 17 residues. The J segment lost 6 bases and the V segment lost 2 bases, leaving 13 bases of the junction unmatched. In germline, CDR1 is MNHNS, CDR2 SASEGT. CDR3 coding DNA: TGTGCCAGCAGTGAAATTTCATCGCTAGCGGACCTCAATGAGCAGTTCTTC. Its translation is CASSEISSLADLNEQFF.

This clonotype was detected only a few times. The CDR3 spells CASSYWGSDMGETQYF. DNA of the CDR3: TGTGCCAGCAGTTACTGGGGGAGCGATATGGGGGAGACCCAGTACTTC. V usage is TRBV6-5 and J usage is TRBJ2-5, with D perhaps TRBD1 or TRBD2 (5 bases each). V dropped 1 base and J dropped 5 bases, with 17 bases sitting between them. The germline gives CDR1 MNHEY, CDR2 SVGAGI. The CDR3 is 16 amino acids.

This sequence joins TRBV27 and TRBJ2-7; weak D call: TRBD1 (5 bases). The CDR3 totals 14 residues. Germline lookup yields CDR1 MNHEY and CDR2 SMNVEV (reference sequence). V dropped 7 bases and J dropped 2 bases, with 15 bases sitting between them. The CDR3: CASITFDSPYEQYF. As DNA, the CDR3 is TGTGCCAGCATCACCTTCGACAGCCCCTACGAGCAGTACTTC.

The genes are TRBV6-5 and TRBJ2-2; D uncertain. The germline V and J ends were trimmed by 5 bases and 1 base, with 11 bases remaining between them. CDR1 and CDR2 from the germline V gene are MNHEY and SVGAGI. The length of the CDR3 is 15 residues. This CDR3 is CASSVLRWNTGELFF. In DNA form, the CDR3 reads TGTGCCAGCAGTGTCCTTAGGTGGAACACCGGGGAGCTGTTTTTT.

This chain links TRBV13 with TRBJ2-1; 14 bases are shared with TRBD2. The J segment lost 7 bases and the V segment lost 8 bases, leaving 10 bases of the junction unmatched. This CDR3 comprises 16 residues. Germline V gene sequence: CDR1 PRHDT, CDR2 FYEKMQ (reference sequence). DNA for the CDR3: TGTGCCAGCGGACCGGGACTAGCGGGAGTCCGTAATGAGCAGTTCTTC. It specifies CASGPGLAGVRNEQFF.

The J gene is TRBJ2-1, the V gene TRBV24-1, with TRBD2 matching over 9 bases. The CDR3 spans 14 residues. V lost 6 bases and J lost 8; bases outside the gene matches: 7. Germline CDR1 reads KGHDR; CDR2 reads SFDVKD. The CDR3 nucleotides are TGTGCCACCAGTAGTGGGACTAGCTTCCATGAGCAGTTCTTC. This sequence encodes CATSSGTSFHEQFF.

The V and J genes are TRBV6-5 and TRBJ2-1, with D tentatively TRBD1 (7 bases). V was clipped by 0 bases and J by 4 bases, with 10 bases between them. CDR1 and CDR2 from the germline V gene are MNHEY and SVGAGI. This CDR3 contains 15 residues. As DNA, the CDR3 is TGTGCCAGCAGTTACTCGGCAGGGGGGTACAATGAGCAGTTCTTC. Residues: CASSYSAGGYNEQFF.

Here the CDR3 DNA reads TGTGCCAGCATTAAGGACCCTTACAATGAGCAGTTCTTC. It codes for CASIKDPYNEQFF. The chain couples TRBV27 to TRBJ2-1; D ambiguous. The germline gives CDR1 MNHEY, CDR2 SMNVEV (reference sequence). The V end was cut by 7 bases, the J end by 4 bases, with 11 bases between. The CDR3 is 13 amino acids.

The gene calls are TRBV5-6 and TRBJ2-2; tentative D call: TRBD2 (6 bases). Trimming cost V 1 base and J 5 bases, with 15 bases left between them. The CDR3 runs 16 residues. The germline V gene encodes CDR1 SGHDT and CDR2 YYEEEE. CDR3 sequence: CASSLNGGELTGELFF. The DNA for the CDR3 is TGTGCCAGCAGCTTGAACGGGGGAGAGTTGACCGGGGAGCTGTTTTTT.

V is TRBV27 and J is TRBJ2-7, with 9 bases fitting TRBD1. This CDR3 spans 15 amino acids. The V gene's germline CDR1 is MNHEY and CDR2 SMNVEV (reference sequence). V lost 5 bases, J lost 2 bases, and 7 bases stayed unmatched. CDR3 sequence: CASSDSGQGAYEQYF. DNA of the CDR3: TGTGCCAGCAGTGATTCGGGACAGGGTGCCTACGAGCAGTACTTC.

The chain links TRBV6-5 to TRBJ2-2; no clear D. Germline CDR1 reads MNHEY; CDR2 reads SVGAGI. The CDR3 runs to 17 residues. The ends were cut back, 2 bases at V and 4 bases at J, with 17 bases in the middle. CDR3 amino acids: CASSYGNLADSTGELFF. The CDR3 DNA reads TGTGCCAGCAGTTACGGTAACCTGGCAGATTCCACCGGGGAGCTGTTTTTT.

The chain is built from TRBV9 and TRBJ1-1; possible D gene TRBD1, 6 bases. Trimming removed 0 bases from V and 4 bases from J, with 13 bases in between. CDR3 length equals 15 residues. Germline V gene sequence: CDR1 SGDLS, CDR2 YYNGEE. CDR3 loop: CASSVGQGSFTEAFF. CDR3 nucleotides: TGTGCCAGCAGCGTAGGTCAGGGGTCATTCACTGAAGCTTTCTTT.

This chain's CDR3 is CASSLGIRAGSTDTQYF. The CDR3 bases are TGTGCCAGCAGCTTGGGAATTAGGGCGGGAAGCACAGATACGCAGTATTTT. The chain combines TRBV5-4 with TRBJ2-3, with D possibly being TRBD2 (6 bases). Trimming cost V 0 bases and J 0 bases, with 14 bases left between them. The CDR3 sequence is 17 residues long. Per the germline V gene, CDR1 is SGHNT and CDR2 is YYREEE (reference sequence).

V is TRBV6-4 and J is TRBJ2-1; a possible D gene is TRBD1 (6 bases). V lost 5 bases and J 4 bases, leaving 9 bases between the germline ends. This CDR3 spans 13 amino acids. Germline CDR1 and CDR2: MRHNA and SNTAGT. CDR3 loop: CASSYTGYNEQFF. The CDR3 DNA sequence: TGTGCCAGCAGTTACACAGGGTACAATGAGCAGTTCTTC.